The 4 T cell receptor beta chains presented below share a single source sample, sequenced in a study of control samples from healthy donors and cancer patients. Assay: immunoSEQ multiplex PCR; the TCRdb copy retains only in-frame clones and omits some. This table holds 140,000 or so clones, around 94% found once. The specimen was PBMCs. These receptors originate from a man in his sixties with colorectal cancer.

V is TRBV21-1 and J is TRBJ2-7; the DNA was not compared with TRBD1, the D call given in the table. TRBV21-1 is a pseudogene. CDR3 length equals 15 residues. The CDR3 region has the DNA TGTGCCAGCAAGGTAGGGCCGGGACAGAGCTACGAGCAGTACTTC. Its protein is CASKVGPGQSYEQYF.

The chain joins TRBV19 to TRBJ1-1, with D hard to call. Germline values: CDR1 LNHDA, CDR2 SQIVND (reference sequence). The length of the CDR3 is 13 residues. V gave up 3 bases and J gave up 1 base, with 6 bases separating them. CDR3 protein: CASSIIRNTEAFF. CDR3 sequence (DNA): TGTGCCAGTAGTATTATAAGGAACACTGAAGCTTTCTTT.

DNA of the CDR3: TGCGCCAGCAGCCAAGAAGGAAGAACATATGGCTACACCTTC. Translating gives CASSQEGRTYGYTF. The V gene is TRBV4-1, the J gene TRBJ1-2; D unclear. CDR1 and CDR2 from the germline V gene are MGHRA and YSYEKL. There are 14 residues in the CDR3. Trimming stripped 0 bases from V and 5 bases from J, with 10 bases between.

The chain combines TRBV6-1 with TRBJ1-1; tentatively, D is TRBD1 (5 bases). The germline V gene has CDR1 MNHNS and CDR2 SASEGT. Trimming removed 2 bases from V and 1 base from J, with 20 bases in between. CDR3 length: 18 amino acids. The CDR3 here is CASSELRGDVTGNTEAFF. CDR3 nucleotide sequence: TGTGCCAGCAGTGAACTGAGAGGGGACGTAACCGGGAACACTGAAGCTTTCTTT.